Each of the 23 T cell receptor beta chains below was sequenced from the same sample in a study of shared clonotypes between healthy human individuals. The protocol was immunoSEQ multiplex PCR, while the TCRdb copy is restricted to in-frame clones and leaves out a portion. The sample records some 350,000 clones, around 72% being singletons. Source material: memory CD4+ T cells sorted from blood. The subset was: CD45RA-negative fraction. All receptors derive from a man under 40 in good health.

This sequence joins TRBV7-8 and TRBJ1-2, with D perhaps TRBD1 (5 bases). Germline values: CDR1 SGHVS, CDR2 FQNEAQ. CDR3 size: 14 residues. The germline V and J ends were trimmed by 5 bases and 5 bases, with 15 bases remaining between them. The CDR3 coding sequence is TGTGCCAGCAGCATTAGCAGGGTGGGTTATGGCTACACCTTC. Its protein product is CASSISRVGYGYTF.

This chain uses TRBV19 with TRBJ1-4; weak D call: TRBD1 (5 bases). The germline CDR1 and CDR2 sequences are LNHDA and SQIVND (reference sequence). There are 14 residues in the CDR3. V lost 6 bases to trimming and J lost 5 bases, with 13 bases between them. CDR3 region: CASSEGPVNEKLFF. As DNA, the CDR3 is TGTGCCAGTAGCGAGGGACCCGTCAATGAAAAACTGTTTTTT.

The rearrangement links TRBV5-1 to TRBJ2-4; D is unresolved. Per the germline V gene, CDR1 is SGHRS and CDR2 is YFSETQ. This CDR3 has 12 amino acids. Between the trimmed V and J ends, which lost 6 bases and 8 bases, there was a span of 12 bases. The CDR3 DNA is TGCGCCAGCAAAGATAGTGCGGACATTCAGTACTTC. Translation: CASKDSADIQYF.

The rearrangement joins TRBV14 to TRBJ1-5; D unclear. Trimming stripped 1 base from V and 7 bases from J, with 8 bases between. Germline assignment: CDR1 SGHDN and CDR2 FVKESK. This CDR3 is built from 13 residues. The CDR3 protein is CASSQGVSQPQHF. The CDR3 nucleotides read TGTGCCAGCAGCCAAGGGGTTTCCCAGCCCCAGCATTTT.

V and J are TRBV28 and TRBJ1-5; TRBD1 is a possible D gene (6 bases). Trimming removed 5 bases at V and 4 bases at J, with 18 bases between. Germline assignment: CDR1 MDHEN and CDR2 SYDVKM. There are 16 residues in the CDR3. The CDR3 nucleotides read TGTGCCAGCAGTAACCAACAGGGCTTGGGAAATCAGCCCCAGCATTTT. Amino acid sequence: CASSNQQGLGNQPQHF.

Comment on this clone: Germline is not matched at one junction end, which may reflect a read error. This sequence joins TRBV5-1 and TRBJ1-1, with 7 bases aligning to TRBD1. There are 13 residues in the CDR3. Germline values: CDR1 SGHRS, CDR2 YFSETQ. The CDR3 is CASSFTGVAEAFF. CDR3 DNA: TGCGCCAGCAGCTTCACAGGGGTTGCTGAGGCTTTCTTT.

The V gene is TRBV7-3, the J gene TRBJ2-2; TRBD2 matches at 7 bases. The CDR3 consists of 15 residues. The germline gives CDR1 SGHTA, CDR2 FQGTGA. With 2 bases clipped from V and 6 bases from J, the junction kept 6 bases outside the gene matches. CDR3 sequence: CASSLGGSSAGELFF. The CDR3 DNA reads TGTGCCAGCAGCTTAGGCGGGAGCTCGGCCGGGGAGCTGTTTTTT. Full variable domain (outside the CDR3, taken from reference TRBV7-3 and TRBJ2-2): GAGVSQTPSNKVTEKGKYVELRCDPISGHTALYWYRQSLGQGPEFLIYFQGTGAADDSGLPNDRFFAVRPEGSVSTLKIQRTERGDSAVYLCASSLGGSSAGELFFGEGSRLTVL.

This clone was counted a single time. The rearrangement links TRBV19 to TRBJ1-5, with 8 bases that match TRBD1. CDR1 is LNHDA, CDR2 SQIVND, per germline (reference sequence). The CDR3 totals 15 residues. J lost 3 bases, V lost 5 bases, and 6 bases had no gene match. CDR3 DNA sequence: TGTGCCAGTAGTTACACGGACAGGGCCAATCAGCCCCAGCATTTT. This gives the protein CASSYTDRANQPQHF.

This sequence joins TRBV30 and TRBJ2-3; no clear D gene. The CDR3 covers 14 residues. Germline V CDR1 and CDR2: GTSNPN, SVGIG (reference sequence). V shed 5 bases and J shed 3 bases, with 15 bases lying between them. The CDR3 sequence is CAWGPRSRTDTQYF. The CDR3, as DNA: TGTGCCTGGGGTCCTAGGTCGAGAACAGATACGCAGTATTTT.

The chain couples TRBV5-6 to TRBJ2-3; 9 bases match TRBD2. CDR1 is SGHDT and CDR2 is YYEEEE in the germline V gene. The CDR3 is made up of 17 amino acids. V shed 7 bases, J shed 8 bases, and the junction held 20 bases outside the gene matches. The DNA of the CDR3 is TGTGCCAGCGCCCCCTTTGCGGGAGGGCCTATTCGGGGTACGCAGTATTTT. It yields the protein CASAPFAGGPIRGTQYF.

The gene calls are TRBV7-8 and TRBJ1-2, with a possible D match to TRBD1 (5 bases). Trimming cost V 0 bases and J 2 bases, with 7 bases left between them. The CDR3 length is 14 residues. CDR1 is SGHVS and CDR2 is FQNEAQ in the germline V gene. CDR3 in DNA: TGTGCCAGCAGCTTAGCAGGGGCCAACTATGGCTACACCTTC. Its protein is CASSLAGANYGYTF.

The chain uses TRBV28 and TRBJ2-3, with TRBD2 matching over 9 bases. CDR1 is MDHEN and CDR2 is SYDVKM in the germline V gene. J was trimmed by 1 base and V by 4 bases; bases with no gene match: 3. This CDR3 has 15 amino acids. The CDR3 here is CASSYSSGGTDTQYF. The CDR3 DNA follows: TGTGCCAGCAGTTATTCTAGCGGGGGCACAGATACGCAGTATTTT.

Here the CDR3 reads CAISGTDSMNTEAFF. CDR3 nucleotides: TGTGCCATCAGCGGGACAGACTCCATGAACACTGAAGCTTTCTTT. The genes are TRBV10-3 and TRBJ1-1; 7 positions match TRBD1. The ends lost 6 bases at V and 0 bases at J; junction bases unmatched: 7. From germline, CDR1 is ENHRY and CDR2 SYGVKD. The CDR3 has 15 amino acids.

This CDR3 reads CASSRGGARGNTEAFF. The CDR3 DNA reads as TGTGCCAGTAGTAGGGGAGGGGCGCGAGGGAACACTGAAGCTTTCTTT. The chain uses TRBV19 and TRBJ1-1, with a tentative D call TRBD1 (5 bases). This CDR3 spans 16 amino acids. From germline, CDR1 is LNHDA and CDR2 SQIVND (reference sequence). Trimming cost V 4 bases and J 1 base, with 16 bases left between them.

The CDR3 DNA reads TGTGCCAGCAGCTTAGCTTCTGGGACGGGCTCCTACGAGCAGTACTTC. This codes for CASSLASGTGSYEQYF. The J gene is TRBJ2-7, the V gene TRBV7-6; D may correspond to TRBD1 or TRBD2 (5 bases each). This CDR3 region has 16 residues. V lost 0 bases to trimming and J lost 0 bases, with 12 bases between them. Germline V lookup: CDR1 SGHVS, CDR2 FNYEAQ.

This clone was detected only a few times. The V gene is TRBV5-1, the J gene TRBJ2-3, with D unresolved. Germline V gene lookup returns CDR1 SGHRS and CDR2 YFSETQ. The CDR3 is made up of 15 amino acids. With 4 bases removed from V and 0 bases from J, the gap between germline ends came to 12 bases. The CDR3, as DNA: TGCGCCAGCAGCCGAGAAGCCCAGAGCACAGATACGCAGTATTTT. This encodes CASSREAQSTDTQYF.

Concerning this clone itself: The sample holds other DNA sequences that translate to the same CDR3. The gene calls are TRBV28 and TRBJ2-7, with a weak D call TRBD1 (6 bases). Per germline, CDR1 MDHEN and CDR2 SYDVKM. Trimming left V 2 bases short and J 5 bases short, with 13 bases between. This CDR3 region has 14 residues. The CDR3 coding sequence is TGTGCCAGCAGTTTAACGGGGCGGACAGACGAGCAGTACTTC. This gives the protein CASSLTGRTDEQYF.

This clone has at least ten counts. The rearrangement uses TRBV28 and TRBJ1-5; D remains unclear. The germline V gene has CDR1 MDHEN and CDR2 SYDVKM. V was pared by 5 bases and J by 9 bases, with 14 bases between. The CDR3 is 13 residues long. CDR3 sequence (DNA): TGTGCCAGCAGTCGGACCTTGGGGAGGCCCCAGCATTTT. Its protein is CASSRTLGRPQHF.

This chain uses TRBV11-3 with TRBJ2-1; D unresolved. From germline, CDR1 is SGHNT and CDR2 YENEEA. The CDR3 has 14 residues. V gave up 7 bases and J gave up 8 bases, with 18 bases separating them. CDR3 nucleotides: TGTGCCAGCAAGGTCCAATCTGGGATGGATGAGCAGTTCTTC. Its protein product is CASKVQSGMDEQFF.

V is TRBV28 and J is TRBJ2-3; tentatively, D is TRBD1 (6 bases). Per germline, CDR1 MDHEN and CDR2 SYDVKM. The CDR3 length is 15 residues. Trimming stripped 3 bases from V and 0 bases from J, with 10 bases between. Here the CDR3 DNA reads TGTGCCAGCAGTTTTCAGGGGACAAGCACAGATACGCAGTATTTT. Amino acid sequence: CASSFQGTSTDTQYF. Looking up the rest from reference TRBV28 and TRBJ2-3 gives the full variable domain: DVKVTQSSRYLVKRTGEKVFLECVQDMDHENMFWYRQDPGLGLRLIYFSYDVKMKEKGDIPEGYSVSREKKERFSLILESASTNQTSMYLCASSFQGTSTDTQYFGPGTRLTVL.

CDR3 in DNA: TGCGCCAGCAGCCCACTACAGGGGGCGAGCTACGAGCAGTACTTC. Translating it yields CASSPLQGASYEQYF. This chain links TRBV4-1 with TRBJ2-7; 9 positions agree with TRBD1. This CDR3 is 15 amino acids long. V lost 4 bases to trimming and J lost 3 bases; unmatched junction nucleotides: 7. CDR1 is MGHRA and CDR2 is YSYEKL in the germline V gene.

The CDR3 DNA follows: TGTGCCAGCAGTTACTTCAGGACGGGCCAAAACACTGAAGCTTTCTTT. Its protein is CASSYFRTGQNTEAFF. This chain connects TRBV6-5 to TRBJ1-1; no clear D. Trimming cost V 1 base and J 2 bases, with 14 bases left between them. The length of the CDR3 is 16 residues. Germline CDR1 is MNHEY and CDR2 is SVGAGI.

This clone has only one observation. The chain uses TRBV7-6 and TRBJ2-7; 13 bases fit TRBD2. J was trimmed by 4 bases and V by 2 bases; bases with no gene match: 5. Germline V gives CDR1 SGHVS, CDR2 FNYEAQ. The CDR3 loop spans 16 amino acids. The CDR3 region is CASSLTELAGGYEQYF. The CDR3 nucleotides are TGTGCCAGCAGCTTAACCGAACTAGCGGGAGGGTACGAGCAGTACTTC.